This entry concerns a single T cell receptor beta chain. The sample comes from a study of control samples from healthy donors and cancer patients. This table comes from immunoSEQ multiplex PCR, and its TCRdb copy is limited to in-frame clones, with some not included. The sample yields about 150,000 clones, 93% seen once. CDR1 is SEHNR, CDR2 FQNEAQ, per germline (reference sequence). Trimming pared 2 bases from V and 2 bases from J, leaving 8 bases between. CDR3 length: 14 amino acids. This receptor was identified in a man aged 18 to 29 in good health. This rearrangement joins TRBV7-9 to TRBJ2-3; D is unclear. Sequencing was carried out using blood. CDR3 sequence: CASSLPIATDTQYF. Written as DNA, the CDR3 is TGTGCCAGCAGCTTACCGATCGCCACAGATACGCAGTATTTT.